The clone carrying this T cell receptor beta chain appeared many times. TCRdb passed the RACE reads through MiXCR, listing each CDR3 protein once. Of about 110,000 distinct CDR3 sequences listed, approximately 9.9% are singletons. Time point: patch test 1, 2 weeks after DPC sensitization. The treatment: therapeutic diphenylcyclopropenone sensitization with weekly scalp DPC. It was unfractionated whole blood from which total RNA was extracted. This CDR3 comprises 16 residues. Deletions cut 4 bases from V and 4 bases from J, with 16 bases between. Germline CDR1 is LGHNA and CDR2 is YSLEER. These data come from a study of human T cells and chemical hapten exposure. Looking at the study overall: How much TCR each sample yielded varied, mostly because pooled library volumes differed slightly.

The chain has TRBV4-3 and TRBJ2-2; D might be TRBD2 (6 bases). The clonotype comes from a woman aged 40 to 50 with alopecia areata. Some clones in this sample may be carry-over from other donors' samples. The specimen was whole blood, collected in connection with sensitization to the hapten diphenylcyclopropenone (DPC). The CDR3 region is CASSPAAAGLTGELFF. CDR3 DNA sequence: TGCGCCAGCAGCCCAGCAGCGGCGGGGCTCACCGGGGAGCTGTTTTTT.